This T cell receptor beta chain was identified in a study of blood T cell repertoires in COVID-19. About the study: Acute-phase and convalescent COVID-19 samples originated in the United States, Italy and Spain. T cells, B-cell-depleted T cells, or PBMCs provided the cDNA or gDNA that served as material.

This clone was counted once. Per the study methods: By means of reference gene primer amplification, nucleated cell counts were estimated. Sequencing used immunoSEQ multiplex PCR; TCRdb keeps in-frame clones, though not all of them. The V and J calls and clone size are taken from that table; D and trimming were inferred from the DNA. Of around 99,000 clones in the sample, approximately 85% are singletons; the top ten hold approximately 18%. Germline assignment: CDR1 SGDLS and CDR2 YYNGEE. The CDR3 is 16 amino acids. V shed 0 bases, J shed 4 bases, and the junction held 7 bases outside the gene matches.

What was sequenced was peripheral blood. This TCR derives from a woman of 80 years or more with active or convalescent COVID-19. The chain has TRBV9 and TRBJ1-1, with 9 bases lining up with TRBD1. The CDR3 bases are TGTGCCAGCAGCGTAGGGGTGGACAGGGGCGGCACTGAAGCTTTCTTT. It is translated as CASSVGVDRGGTEAFF.